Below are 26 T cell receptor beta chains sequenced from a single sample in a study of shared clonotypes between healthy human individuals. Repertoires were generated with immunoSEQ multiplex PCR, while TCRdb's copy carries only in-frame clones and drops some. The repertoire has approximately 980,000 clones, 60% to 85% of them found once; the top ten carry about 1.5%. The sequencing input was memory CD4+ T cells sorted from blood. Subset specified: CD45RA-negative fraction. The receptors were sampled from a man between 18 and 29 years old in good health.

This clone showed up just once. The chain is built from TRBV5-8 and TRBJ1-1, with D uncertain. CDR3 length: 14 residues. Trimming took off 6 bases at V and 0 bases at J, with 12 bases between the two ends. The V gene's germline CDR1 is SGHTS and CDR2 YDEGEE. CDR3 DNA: TGTGCCAGCAACGGGTGGGGTATGAACACTGAAGCTTTCTTT. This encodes CASNGWGMNTEAFF.

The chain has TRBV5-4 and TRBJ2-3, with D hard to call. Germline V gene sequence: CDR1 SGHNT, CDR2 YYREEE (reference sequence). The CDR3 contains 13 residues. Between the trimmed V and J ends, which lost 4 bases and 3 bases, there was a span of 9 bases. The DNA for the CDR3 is TGTGCCAGCAGCCAGGAAATAACAGATACGCAGTATTTT. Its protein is CASSQEITDTQYF.

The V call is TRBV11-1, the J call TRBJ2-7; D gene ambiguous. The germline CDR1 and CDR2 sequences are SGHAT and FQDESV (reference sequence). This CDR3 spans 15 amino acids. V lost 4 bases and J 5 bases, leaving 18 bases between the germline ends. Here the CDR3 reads CASSSYSTVRNEQYF. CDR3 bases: TGTGCCAGCAGCTCCTATTCCACAGTTCGGAACGAGCAGTACTTC.

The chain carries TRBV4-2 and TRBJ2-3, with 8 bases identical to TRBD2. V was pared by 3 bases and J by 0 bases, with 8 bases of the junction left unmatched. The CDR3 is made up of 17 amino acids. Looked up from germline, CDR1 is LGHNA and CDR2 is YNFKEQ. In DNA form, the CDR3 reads TGTGCCAGCAGCCAGAGTTTGAGCGGGGGCAGCACAGATACGCAGTATTTT. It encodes CASSQSLSGGSTDTQYF.

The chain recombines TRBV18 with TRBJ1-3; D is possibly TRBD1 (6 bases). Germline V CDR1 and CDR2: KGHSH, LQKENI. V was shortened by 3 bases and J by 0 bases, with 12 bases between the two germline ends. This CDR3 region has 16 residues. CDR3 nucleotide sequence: TGTGCCAGCTCACCGCAACAGGGCTACTCTGGAAACACCATATATTTT. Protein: CASSPQQGYSGNTIYF.

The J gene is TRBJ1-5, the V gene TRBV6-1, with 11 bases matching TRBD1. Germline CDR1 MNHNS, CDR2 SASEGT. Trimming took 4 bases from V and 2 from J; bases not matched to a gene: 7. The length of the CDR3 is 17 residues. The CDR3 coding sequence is TGTGCCAGCAGTGGACCGGACAGGGGGCTCGGCAATCAGCCCCAGCATTTT. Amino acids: CASSGPDRGLGNQPQHF.

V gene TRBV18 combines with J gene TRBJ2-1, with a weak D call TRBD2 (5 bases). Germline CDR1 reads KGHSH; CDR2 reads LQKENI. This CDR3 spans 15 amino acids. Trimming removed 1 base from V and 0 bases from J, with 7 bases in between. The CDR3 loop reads CASSPLASSYNEQFF. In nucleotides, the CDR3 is TGTGCCAGCTCACCACTAGCGAGCTCCTACAATGAGCAGTTCTTC. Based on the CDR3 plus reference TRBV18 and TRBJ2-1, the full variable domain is NAGVMQNPRHLVRRRGQEARLRCSPMKGHSHVYWYRQLPEEGLKFMVYLQKENIIDESGMPKERFSAEFPKEGPSILRIQQVVRGDSAAYFCASSPLASSYNEQFFGPGTRLTVL.

The CDR3 region has the DNA TGTGCCAGTAGCAGGGTAGAGGGGAACACTGAAGCTTTCTTT. Its translation is CASSRVEGNTEAFF. The rearrangement links TRBV19 to TRBJ1-1; D perhaps matches TRBD1 (5 bases). The germline CDR1 and CDR2 sequences are LNHDA and SQIVND (reference sequence). Trimming removed 6 bases at V and 1 base at J, with 12 bases between. The CDR3 has 14 amino acids.

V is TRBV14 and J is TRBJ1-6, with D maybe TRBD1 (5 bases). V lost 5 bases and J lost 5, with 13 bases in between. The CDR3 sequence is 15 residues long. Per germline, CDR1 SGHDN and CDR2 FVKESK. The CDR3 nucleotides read TGTGCCAGCAGCTCCGCAGGGACCAATAATTCACCCCTCCACTTT. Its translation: CASSSAGTNNSPLHF.

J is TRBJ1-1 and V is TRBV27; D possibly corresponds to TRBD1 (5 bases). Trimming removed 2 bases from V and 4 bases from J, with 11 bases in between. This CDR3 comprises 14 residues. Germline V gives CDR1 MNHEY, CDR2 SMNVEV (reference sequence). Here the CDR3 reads CASSLGAGSTEAFF. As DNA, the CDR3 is TGTGCCAGCAGTTTAGGGGCGGGGAGCACTGAAGCTTTCTTT.

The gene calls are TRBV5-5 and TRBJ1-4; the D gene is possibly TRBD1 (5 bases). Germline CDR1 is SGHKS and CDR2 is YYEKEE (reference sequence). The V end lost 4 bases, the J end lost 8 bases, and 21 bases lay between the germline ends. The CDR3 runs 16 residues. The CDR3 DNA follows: TGTGCCAGCAGCCCCCAGGGAGGGACGGTTGGGGAAAAACTGTTTTTT. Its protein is CASSPQGGTVGEKLFF.

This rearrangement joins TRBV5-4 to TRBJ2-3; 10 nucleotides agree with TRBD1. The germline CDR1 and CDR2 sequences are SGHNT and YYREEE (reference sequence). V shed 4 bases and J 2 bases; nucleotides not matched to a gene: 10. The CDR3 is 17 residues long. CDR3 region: CASSPRTGGTTTDTQYF. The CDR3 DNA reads TGTGCCAGCAGCCCGAGGACAGGGGGAACCACCACAGATACGCAGTATTTT.

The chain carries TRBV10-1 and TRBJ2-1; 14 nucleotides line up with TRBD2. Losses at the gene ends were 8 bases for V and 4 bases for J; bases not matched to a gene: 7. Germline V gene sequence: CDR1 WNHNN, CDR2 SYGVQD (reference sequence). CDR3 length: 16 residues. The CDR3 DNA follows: TGCGCCAGCGCCGGGACTAGCGGGAGTCTTTACAATGAGCAGTTCTTC. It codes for CASAGTSGSLYNEQFF.

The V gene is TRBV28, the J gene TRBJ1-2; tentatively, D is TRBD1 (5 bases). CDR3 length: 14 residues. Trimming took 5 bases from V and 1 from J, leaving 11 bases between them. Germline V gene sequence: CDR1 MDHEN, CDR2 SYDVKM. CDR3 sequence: CASSPGGNNYGYTF. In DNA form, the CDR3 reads TGTGCCAGCAGTCCCGGGGGGAATAACTATGGCTACACCTTC.

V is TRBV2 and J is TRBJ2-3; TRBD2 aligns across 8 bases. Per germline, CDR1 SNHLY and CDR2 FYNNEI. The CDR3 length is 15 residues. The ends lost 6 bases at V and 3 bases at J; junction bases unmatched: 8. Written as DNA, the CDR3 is TGTGCCAGCAGCGGGAGGGCCACGGGGACAGATACGCAGTATTTT. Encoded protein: CASSGRATGTDTQYF.

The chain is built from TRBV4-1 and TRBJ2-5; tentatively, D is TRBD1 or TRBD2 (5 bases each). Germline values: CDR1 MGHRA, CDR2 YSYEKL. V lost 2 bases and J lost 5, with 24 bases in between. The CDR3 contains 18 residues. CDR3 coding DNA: TGCGCCAGCAGCCAAAGGAGTTCAGGGAGAGGGGCAAGGGAGACCCAGTACTTC. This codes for CASSQRSSGRGARETQYF.

Written as DNA, the CDR3 is TGTGCCAGCAGTCCGACAGGGCGTTCCTACGAGCAGTACTTC. This sequence encodes CASSPTGRSYEQYF. This rearrangement joins TRBV2 to TRBJ2-7; 7 bases are shared with TRBD1. CDR3 length equals 14 residues. V was pared by 5 bases and J by 1 base, with 5 bases of the junction left unmatched. CDR1 and CDR2 from the germline V gene are SNHLY and FYNNEI.

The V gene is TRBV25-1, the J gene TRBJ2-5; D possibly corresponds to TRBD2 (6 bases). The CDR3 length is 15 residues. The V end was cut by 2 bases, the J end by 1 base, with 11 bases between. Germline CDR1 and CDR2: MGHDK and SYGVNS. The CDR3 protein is CASSEPGLTQETQYF. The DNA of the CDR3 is TGTGCCAGCAGTGAACCGGGACTTACCCAAGAGACCCAGTACTTC. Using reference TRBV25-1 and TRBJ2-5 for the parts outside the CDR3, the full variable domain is EADIYQTPRYLVIGTGKKITLECSQTMGHDKMYWYQQDPGMELHLIHYSYGVNSTEKGDLSSESTVSRIRTEHFPLTLESARPSHTSQYLCASSEPGLTQETQYFGPGTRLLVL.

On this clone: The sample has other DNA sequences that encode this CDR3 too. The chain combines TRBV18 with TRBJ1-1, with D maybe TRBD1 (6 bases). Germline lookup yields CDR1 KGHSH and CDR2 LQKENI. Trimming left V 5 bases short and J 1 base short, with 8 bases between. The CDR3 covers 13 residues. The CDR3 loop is CASSSTGNTEAFF. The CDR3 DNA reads TGTGCCAGCTCATCGACAGGGAACACTGAAGCTTTCTTT.

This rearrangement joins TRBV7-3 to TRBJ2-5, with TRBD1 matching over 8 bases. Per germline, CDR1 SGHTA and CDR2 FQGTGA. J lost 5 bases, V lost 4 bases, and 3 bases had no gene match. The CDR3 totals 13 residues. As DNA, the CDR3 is TGTGCCAGCAGCTGGACAGGGTGGGAGACCCAGTACTTC. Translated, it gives CASSWTGWETQYF.

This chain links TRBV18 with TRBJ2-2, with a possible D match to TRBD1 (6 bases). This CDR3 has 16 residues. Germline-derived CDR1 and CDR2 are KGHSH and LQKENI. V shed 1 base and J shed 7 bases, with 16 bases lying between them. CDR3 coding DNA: TGTGCCAGCTCACCACAAACCAGGGGCTCGGGCGGGGAGCTGTTTTTT. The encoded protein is CASSPQTRGSGGELFF.

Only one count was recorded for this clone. The DNA of the CDR3 is TGTGCCAGCAGCGTAGCCCAGGGAATCTCTGGAAACACCATATATTTT. Encoded protein: CASSVAQGISGNTIYF. The V and J genes are TRBV9 and TRBJ1-3; TRBD1 is a possible D gene (5 bases). Germline values: CDR1 SGDLS, CDR2 YYNGEE. The CDR3 has 16 residues. V was shortened by 0 bases and J by 0 bases, with 10 bases between the two germline ends.

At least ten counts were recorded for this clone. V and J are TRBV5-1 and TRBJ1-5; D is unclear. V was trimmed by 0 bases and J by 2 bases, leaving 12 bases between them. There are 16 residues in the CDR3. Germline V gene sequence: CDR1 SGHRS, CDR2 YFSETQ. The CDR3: CASSLESREGNQPQHF. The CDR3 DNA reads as TGCGCCAGCAGCTTGGAATCCCGGGAGGGCAATCAGCCCCAGCATTTT.

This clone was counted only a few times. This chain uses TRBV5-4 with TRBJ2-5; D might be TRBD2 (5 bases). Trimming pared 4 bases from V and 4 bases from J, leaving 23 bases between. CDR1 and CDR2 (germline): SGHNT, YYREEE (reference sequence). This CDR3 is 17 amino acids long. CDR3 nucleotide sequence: TGTGCCAGCAGCCTGGATTTGGTAGGGAAAGGAGGAGAGACCCAGTACTTC. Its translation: CASSLDLVGKGGETQYF.

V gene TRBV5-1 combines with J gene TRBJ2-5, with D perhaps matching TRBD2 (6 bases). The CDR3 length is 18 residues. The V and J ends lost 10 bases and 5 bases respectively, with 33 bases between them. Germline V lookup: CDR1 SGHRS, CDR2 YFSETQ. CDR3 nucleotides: TGCGCCGCGCATCTCGGGACGGTTGTGCAACTAGCAGGGGAGACCCAGTACTTC. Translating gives CAAHLGTVVQLAGETQYF.

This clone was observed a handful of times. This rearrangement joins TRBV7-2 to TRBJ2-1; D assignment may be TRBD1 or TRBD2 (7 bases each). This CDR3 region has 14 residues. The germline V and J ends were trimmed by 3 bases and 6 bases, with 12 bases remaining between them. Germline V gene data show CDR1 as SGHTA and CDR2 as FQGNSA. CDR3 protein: CASSLSRGGNEQFF. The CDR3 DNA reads TGTGCCAGCAGCTTGAGCAGGGGGGGCAATGAGCAGTTCTTC.